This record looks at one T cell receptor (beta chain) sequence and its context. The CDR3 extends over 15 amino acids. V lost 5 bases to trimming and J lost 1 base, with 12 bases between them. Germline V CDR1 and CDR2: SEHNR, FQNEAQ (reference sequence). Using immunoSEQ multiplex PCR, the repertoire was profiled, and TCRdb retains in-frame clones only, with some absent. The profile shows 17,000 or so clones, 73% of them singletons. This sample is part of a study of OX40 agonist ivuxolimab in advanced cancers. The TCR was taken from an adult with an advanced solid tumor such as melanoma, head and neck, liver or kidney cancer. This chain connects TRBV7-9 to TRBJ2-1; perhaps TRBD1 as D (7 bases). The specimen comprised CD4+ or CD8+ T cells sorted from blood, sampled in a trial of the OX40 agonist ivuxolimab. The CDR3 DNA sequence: TGTGCCAGCAGCCCCAGGGGGGCTTCCTACAATGAGCAGTTCTTC. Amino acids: CASSPRGASYNEQFF.